Many counts were recorded for the clone carrying this T cell receptor beta chain. Researchers prepared the TCRbeta library using unique molecular identifiers, the study reports. TCRdb called the PCR reads again in MiXCR, with one record for every CDR3 protein. The sample holds about 160,000 distinct CDR3 sequences, 11% seen once. These data come from a study of T-cell reconstitution after alpha-beta-depleted transplantation in children. The sequences come from PBMCs, collected before TCRalphabeta/CD19-depleted stem cell transplant. The sequence was obtained from a boy younger than 10 with acute myeloid leukemia, due to receive a stem cell transplant.

The chain's CDR3 is CASSGQNTGELFF. CDR3 nucleotide sequence: TGTGCCAGCAGTGGACAGAACACCGGGGAGCTGTTTTTT. The chain is built from TRBV12-3 or TRBV12-4 and TRBJ2-2; TRBD1 might be the D (5 bases). Deletions cut 5 bases from V and 1 base from J, with 5 bases between. The CDR3 runs to 13 residues.